The entry that follows covers one T cell receptor (beta chain) sequence. Its antigen is unidentified. Generated by immunoSEQ multiplex PCR, the TCRdb table keeps only in-frame clones and is missing some. The sample consists of 85,000 to 100,000 clones, around 93% of them appearing once. The data originate from a study of graft-versus-host responses after intestinal transplantation. For the study at large: Anti-thymocyte globulin induction, then tacrolimus and steroids for about three years, went to all recipients.

Looked up from germline, CDR1 is SSHAT and CDR2 is FNYEAQ (reference sequence). The CDR3 length is 13 residues. V was clipped by 3 bases and J by 1 base, with 6 bases between them. Findings and limits, study-wide: GvH clones turned up in recipient marrow; some had shown up first in ileum or blood. The study found high graft-versus-host to host-versus-graft clonal ratios in allografts of patients with graft-donor T cell macrochimerism.

The chain carries TRBV7-7 and TRBJ1-1; D gene ambiguous. The source is a human donor who was the organ donor for an intestinal transplant. The sample here was unstimulated CD4+ T cells sorted from spleen or lymph node cells, taken before transplant. CDR3 region: CASSFGRNTEAFF. The CDR3 coding sequence is TGTGCCAGCAGCTTCGGTCGGAACACTGAAGCTTTCTTT.